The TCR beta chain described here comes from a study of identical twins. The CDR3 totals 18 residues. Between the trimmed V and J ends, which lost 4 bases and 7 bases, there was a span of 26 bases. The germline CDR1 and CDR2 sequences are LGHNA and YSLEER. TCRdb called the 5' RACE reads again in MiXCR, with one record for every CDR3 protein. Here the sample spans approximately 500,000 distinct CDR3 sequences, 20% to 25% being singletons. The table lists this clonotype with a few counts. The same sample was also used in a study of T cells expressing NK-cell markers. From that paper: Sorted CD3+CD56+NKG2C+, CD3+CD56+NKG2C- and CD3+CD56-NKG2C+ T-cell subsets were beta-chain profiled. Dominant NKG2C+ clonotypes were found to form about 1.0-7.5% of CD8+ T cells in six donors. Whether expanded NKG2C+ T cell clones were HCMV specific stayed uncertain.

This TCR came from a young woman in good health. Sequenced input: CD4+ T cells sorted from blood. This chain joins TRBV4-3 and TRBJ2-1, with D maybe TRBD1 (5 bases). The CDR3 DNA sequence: TGCGCCAGCAGCCCGGCGTCGGTAGGGGCGAGTTTGAGAAATGAGCAGTTCTTC. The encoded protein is CASSPASVGASLRNEQFF.